This is a list of T cell receptor beta chains from one sample in a study of cytomegalovirus exposure and HLA in healthy donors. Method: immunoSEQ multiplex PCR; TCRdb's copy keeps in-frame clones and lacks some. The data show 150,000 to 200,000 clones, over 75% seen once. The sample was PBMCs. These receptors came from a woman in her twenties or thirties in good health and CMV-seronegative. Each CDR3 is given with its conserved first and last residue. A D gene is named only where the DNA matches it firmly. Clone size is not always given. Where it is, it says once, few, many or a class for expanded clones.

TRBV19	-	TRBJ1-6	TRBD1	CASRQGSNSPLHF	TGTGCCAGCAGACAGGGTAGCAATTCACCCCTCCACTTT
TRBV6-5	-	TRBJ1-1	-	CASNTGTNTEAFF	TGTGCCAGCAACACAGGAACGAACACTGAAGCTTTCTTT
TRBV29-1	-	TRBJ1-1	-	CSVVPQANTEAFF	TGCAGCGTTGTGCCCCAGGCGAACACTGAAGCTTTCTTT
TRBV5-1	-	TRBJ2-3	-	CASSLRGWVLSGPELADTQYF	TGCGCCAGCAGCTTGCGGGGGTGGGTATTGAGCGGGCCGGAGTTGGCAGATACGCAGTATTTT
TRBV2	-	TRBJ2-1	TRBD2	CASSEFGAAGGFRNEQFF	TGTGCCAGCAGTGAATTTGGGGCGGCGGGAGGGTTTAGGAATGAGCAGTTCTTC
TRBV28	few	TRBJ1-5	-	CASSKYRENQPQHF	TGTGCCAGCAGTAAGTACCGGGAAAATCAGCCCCAGCATTTT
TRBV7-8	-	TRBJ2-1	TRBD2	CASSPSRQTSRYNEQFF	TGTGCCAGCAGCCCCTCTCGCCAGACTAGCCGATACAATGAGCAGTTCTTC
TRBV27	-	TRBJ1-5	-	CASSSRLNNQPQHF	TGTGCCAGCAGTTCGCGTTTGAACAATCAGCCCCAGCATTTT
TRBV4-1	few	TRBJ1-4	-	CASSQGADPTNEKLFF	TGCGCCAGCAGCCAAGGGGCTGACCCAACTAATGAAAAACTGTTTTTT
TRBV5-1	-	TRBJ2-5	-	CASRSSRGQETQYF	TGCGCCAGCAGGTCTAGCCGGGGGCAAGAGACCCAGTACTTC
TRBV5-1	few	TRBJ1-1	-	CASSLGQPMNTEAFF	TGCGCCAGCAGCTTGGGACAGCCTATGAACACTGAAGCTTTCTTT
TRBV5-6	-	TRBJ1-2	-	CASSLGAGESNYGYTF	TGTGCCAGCAGCTTGGGGGCGGGGGAGTCGAACTATGGCTACACCTTC
TRBV4-3	-	TRBJ2-4	TRBD2	CASSRKTSGRGENIQYF	TGCGCCAGCAGCCGGAAGACTAGCGGGAGAGGAGAAAACATTCAGTACTTC
TRBV7-8	few	TRBJ1-1	-	CASSLRFDSWNTEAFF	TGTGCCAGCAGCTTAAGGTTCGACAGCTGGAACACTGAAGCTTTCTTT
TRBV2	-	TRBJ2-7	-	CASSLQGYEQYF	TGTGCCAGCAGCTTACAGGGATACGAGCAGTACTTC
TRBV5-4	-	TRBJ2-7	TRBD1	CASSGTGGGDEQYF	TGTGCCAGCAGCGGGACAGGGGGCGGGGACGAGCAGTACTTC
TRBV6-1	once	TRBJ2-3	-	CASSEWRDLSTDTQYF	TGTGCCAGCAGTGAATGGCGGGACTTGAGCACAGATACGCAGTATTTT
TRBV27	-	TRBJ2-7	TRBD2	CASSFLSGKSYEQYF	TGTGCCAGCAGTTTCCTGAGCGGGAAGTCCTACGAGCAGTACTTC
TRBV6-4	-	TRBJ1-1	-	CASSQLRRVNPEAFF	TGTGCCAGCAGCCAACTCCGCAGGGTAAATCCTGAAGCTTTCTTT
TRBV18	-	TRBJ1-3	-	CASSPQSSGNTIYF	TGTGCCAGCTCACCTCAGTCCTCTGGAAACACCATATATTTT
TRBV5-6	-	TRBJ2-5	TRBD2	CASTLGLAGVGETQYF	TGTGCCAGCACCCTGGGACTAGCGGGAGTGGGAGAGACCCAGTACTTC
TRBV2	-	TRBJ1-5	TRBD1	CASRTGTGYNQPQHF	TGTGCCAGCAGAACCGGGACAGGGTATAATCAGCCCCAGCATTTT
TRBV6-4	-	TRBJ2-5	-	CASSYLPGTQETQYF	TGTGCCAGCAGTTATCTGCCAGGCACCCAAGAGACCCAGTACTTC
TRBV5-6	-	TRBJ2-3	-	CASSDSGHRNTDTQYF	TGTGCCAGCAGCGACTCGGGACACAGAAACACAGATACGCAGTATTTT
TRBV13	-	TRBJ1-2	TRBD1	CASSKLGQGTSNYGYTF	TGTGCCAGCAGCAAACTGGGACAGGGTACTTCCAACTATGGCTACACCTTC
TRBV5-6	few	TRBJ1-1	-	CASSQDPASGTEAFF	TGTGCCAGCAGCCAGGACCCAGCAAGCGGAACTGAAGCTTTCTTT
TRBV7-6	-	TRBJ2-3	-	CASSLSGYFTDTQYF	TGTGCCAGCAGCCTTAGCGGATACTTCACAGATACGCAGTATTTT